A single sample is the source of the 32 T cell receptor beta chains below, sequenced in a study of CD8+ T cells in alopecia areata (dated by TCRdb to between 2018 and 2020). Interpreted using the paper, the time point label stands for: baseline before oral tofacitinib. Libraries were constructed by the immunoSEQ multiplex PCR assay. To provide template for TCR sequencing, every sample had RNA extracted and reverse transcribed into cDNA. TCRdb limited this immuneACCESS table to in-frame rearrangements with V and J called. A share of clones is missing; checked studies link under half to unresolved V genes, and the rest is unexplained. The sample has around 140,000 clones on record, around 49% of them singletons. Of the sample, approximately 0.99% is held by the ten largest clones. The starting material was CD4+ T cells sorted from blood, obtained at week 0. The receptors stem from a human donor with alopecia areata.

The chain recombines TRBV7-9 with TRBJ2-7; 7 nucleotides agree with TRBD2. Germline V CDR1 and CDR2: SEHNR, FQNEAQ (reference sequence). V lost 5 bases and J lost 6; bases outside the gene matches: 13. The CDR3 is made up of 15 amino acids. CDR3 in amino acids: CASSPFSGNYGEQYF. DNA of the CDR3: TGTGCCAGCAGCCCATTCAGCGGGAACTACGGCGAGCAGTACTTC.

The genes are TRBV2 and TRBJ2-3, with D perhaps TRBD2 (6 bases). Between the trimmed V and J ends, which lost 10 bases and 5 bases, there was a span of 13 bases. Per germline, CDR1 SNHLY and CDR2 FYNNEI. This CDR3 is 12 amino acids long. The chain's CDR3 is CATSIGRDTQYF. CDR3 DNA sequence: TGTGCCACCAGCATCGGGAGAGATACGCAGTATTTT.

This rearrangement joins TRBV5-1 to TRBJ2-2; 8 bases line up with TRBD1. J was trimmed by 6 bases and V by 5 bases; bases with no gene match: 3. CDR1 and CDR2 from the germline V gene are SGHRS and YFSETQ. The CDR3 is 13 residues long. DNA of the CDR3: TGCGCCAGCAGTTTACAGGGGGCCGGGGAGCTGTTTTTT. Its protein is CASSLQGAGELFF.

CDR3 bases: TGTGCCAGCAGCCAAGATCGGACGGTTCATCAGCCCCAGCATTTT. Translated, it gives CASSQDRTVHQPQHF. The gene calls are TRBV4-2 and TRBJ1-5; D uncertain. Germline loops: CDR1 LGHNA, CDR2 YNFKEQ. The CDR3 sequence is 15 residues long. The V and J ends lost 0 bases and 5 bases respectively, with 11 bases between them.

This chain connects TRBV27 to TRBJ1-1, with unresolved D. V lost 0 bases, J lost 5 bases, and 16 bases lay in between. There are 16 residues in the CDR3. CDR1 MNHEY and CDR2 SMNVEV come from the germline V gene (reference sequence). The CDR3 region is CASSLSFGVRVTEAFF. The DNA of the CDR3 is TGTGCCAGCAGTTTATCGTTTGGGGTGCGAGTTACTGAAGCTTTCTTT.

The gene calls are TRBV29-1 and TRBJ2-1; TRBD2 matches at 14 bases. V was clipped by 6 bases and J by 10 bases; unmatched bases: 11. CDR1 is SQVTM, CDR2 ANQGSEA, per germline. CDR3 size: 15 residues. The CDR3 loop is CSVEFRLAGGGEQFF. The DNA for the CDR3 is TGCAGCGTGGAGTTTAGACTAGCGGGAGGGGGAGAGCAGTTCTTC.

This chain links TRBV11-2 with TRBJ2-5; unclear D gene. The CDR3 covers 13 residues. V shed 3 bases and J shed 5 bases, with 10 bases lying between them. Germline V gene lookup returns CDR1 SGHAT and CDR2 FQNNGV. The CDR3 DNA is TGTGCCAGCAGCTTCAGTAGTAGCGAGACCCAGTACTTC. Translating it yields CASSFSSSETQYF.

This clone appeared a few times. V usage is TRBV30 and J usage is TRBJ1-1, with a tentative D call TRBD1 (6 bases). Germline-derived CDR1 and CDR2 are GTSNPN and SVGIG (reference sequence). The CDR3 extends over 15 amino acids. V was trimmed by 4 bases and J by 7 bases, leaving 22 bases between them. The DNA for the CDR3 is TGTGCCTGGAATCGGGGTCGTCAGGGGACGAGTGAAGCTTTCTTT. Its translation is CAWNRGRQGTSEAFF.

This clone was detected a few times. The rearrangement uses TRBV30 and TRBJ1-1; no firm D call. This CDR3 is built from 13 residues. With 5 bases removed from V and 0 bases from J, the gap between germline ends came to 10 bases. Looked up from germline, CDR1 is GTSNPN and CDR2 is SVGIG (reference sequence). The CDR3 DNA sequence: TGTGCCTGGGGGATTACAGTGAACACTGAAGCTTTCTTT. It encodes CAWGITVNTEAFF.

The gene calls are TRBV15 and TRBJ1-3; D unresolved. Trimming left V 4 bases short and J 0 bases short, with 13 bases between. CDR1 and CDR2 (germline): LNHNV, YYDKDF (reference sequence). The CDR3 runs 16 residues. CDR3 residues: CATSKRADSSGNTIYF. The CDR3 DNA is TGTGCCACCAGCAAGAGAGCGGATAGCTCTGGAAACACCATATATTTT.

The V gene is TRBV7-8, the J gene TRBJ2-5, with D unresolved. V lost 0 bases and J 4 bases, leaving 12 bases between the germline ends. The CDR3 loop spans 15 amino acids. In germline, CDR1 is SGHVS, CDR2 FQNEAQ. The CDR3 DNA sequence: TGTGCCAGCAGCTTAGCCGTGCGTGAACGAGAGACCCAGTACTTC. It specifies CASSLAVRERETQYF.

This clone has just one count. The chain employs TRBV25-1 and TRBJ2-6; D remains ambiguous. Germline loops: CDR1 MGHDK, CDR2 SYGVNS. Trimming removed 3 bases from V and 0 bases from J, with 3 bases in between. The CDR3 is made up of 14 amino acids. CDR3 sequence: CASSDSSGANVLTF. The CDR3 DNA is TGTGCCAGCAGTGACAGCTCTGGGGCCAACGTCCTGACTTTC.

The rearrangement links TRBV29-1 to TRBJ2-5, with TRBD1 as a possible D gene (6 bases). CDR1 and CDR2 (germline): SQVTM, ANQGSEA. V gave up 4 bases and J gave up 2 bases, with 17 bases separating them. The CDR3 contains 15 residues. The CDR3 DNA follows: TGCAGCGTTGTAGCCCAACAGGGTGGACAAGAGACCCAGTACTTC. Translated, it gives CSVVAQQGGQETQYF.

The chain links TRBV29-1 to TRBJ2-5; TRBD2 is a possible D gene (5 bases). Germline CDR1 reads SQVTM; CDR2 reads ANQGSEA. This CDR3 contains 14 residues. V lost 2 bases and J 9 bases, leaving 19 bases between the germline ends. CDR3 loop: CSVELVERPSAQYF. The CDR3 DNA follows: TGCAGCGTTGAATTGGTAGAGCGGCCCTCAGCCCAGTACTTC. Complete variable domain (other parts from reference TRBV29-1 and TRBJ2-5): SAVISQKPSRDICQRGTSLTIQCQVDSQVTMMFWYRQQPGQSLTLIATANQGSEATYESGFVIDKFPISRPNLTFSTLTVSNMSPEDSSIYLCSVELVERPSAQYFGPGTRLLVL.

The rearrangement joins TRBV15 to TRBJ2-5; D gene ambiguous. The CDR3 contains 13 residues. Trimming pared 0 bases from V and 2 bases from J, leaving 4 bases between. Per germline, CDR1 LNHNV and CDR2 YYDKDF (reference sequence). CDR3 nucleotides: TGTGCCACCAGCAGAGATCTACAAGAGACCCAGTACTTC. Translated, it gives CATSRDLQETQYF.

V gene TRBV29-1 combines with J gene TRBJ2-1, with 8 nucleotides matching TRBD2. V lost 4 bases and J lost 10; bases outside the gene matches: 21. This CDR3 is 17 amino acids long. Looked up from germline, CDR1 is SQVTM and CDR2 is ANQGSEA. The CDR3 is CSVGRLVGTSGLGEQFF. CDR3 DNA sequence: TGCAGCGTTGGGAGGTTAGTCGGTACTAGCGGACTAGGGGAGCAGTTCTTC.

The V gene is TRBV30, the J gene TRBJ1-5; a weak D match, TRBD1 (5 bases). CDR1 GTSNPN and CDR2 SVGIG come from the germline V gene (reference sequence). There are 15 residues in the CDR3. V was cut by 0 bases and J by 3 bases, with 12 bases left in between. The CDR3 DNA sequence: TGTGCCTGGAGTGTGCTGACAGAATTCAATCAGCCCCAGCATTTT. Its translation: CAWSVLTEFNQPQHF. Complete variable domain (other parts from reference TRBV30 and TRBJ1-5): SQTIHQWPATLVQPVGSPLSLECTVEGTSNPNLYWYRQAAGRGLQLLFYSVGIGQISSEVPQNLSASRPQDRQFILSSKKLLLSDSGFYLCAWSVLTEFNQPQHFGDGTRLSIL.

This clone was counted only a few times. The chain uses TRBV19 and TRBJ1-5, with D unresolved. Germline values: CDR1 LNHDA, CDR2 SQIVND (reference sequence). This CDR3 region has 15 residues. V was clipped by 5 bases and J by 2 bases, with 13 bases between them. The CDR3 DNA follows: TGTGCCAGTAGTGAGACTCCAGCGGGCAATCAGCCCCAGCATTTT. It specifies CASSETPAGNQPQHF.

The chain combines TRBV4-2 with TRBJ2-7, with 9 bases aligning to TRBD1. Germline values: CDR1 LGHNA, CDR2 YNFKEQ. With V trimmed by 0 bases and J by 4 bases, 7 bases remained unmatched. This CDR3 contains 16 residues. CDR3 coding DNA: TGTGCCAGCAGCCAAGATTGGGGACAGGGACGATACGAGCAGTACTTC. Translated: CASSQDWGQGRYEQYF.

V is TRBV5-1 and J is TRBJ2-5; 10 bases fit TRBD1. V lost 3 bases to trimming and J lost 5 bases; unmatched junction nucleotides: 7. This CDR3 has 15 amino acids. The germline CDR1 and CDR2 sequences are SGHRS and YFSETQ. CDR3 nucleotides: TGCGCCAGCAGCTACAGGACAGGGGGAGAGGAGACCCAGTACTTC. Protein product: CASSYRTGGEETQYF.

The rearrangement uses TRBV19 and TRBJ2-1, with D perhaps assigned TRBD1 or TRBD2 (6 bases each). There are 15 residues in the CDR3. The germline gives CDR1 LNHDA, CDR2 SQIVND (reference sequence). Trimming shortened V by 5 bases and J by 7 bases, and 18 bases separated the two germline ends. CDR3 protein: CASSAGPGEWNEQFF. In nucleotides, the CDR3 is TGTGCCAGTAGTGCGGGACCAGGGGAGTGGAATGAGCAGTTCTTC. The full variable domain, completed using reference TRBV19 and TRBJ2-1, is DGGITQSPKYLFRKEGQNVTLSCEQNLNHDAMYWYRQDPGQGLRLIYYSQIVNDFQKGDIAEGYSVSREKKESFPLTVTSAQKNPTAFYLCASSAGPGEWNEQFFGPGTRLTVL.

The V call is TRBV2, the J call TRBJ2-5, with 9 bases fitting TRBD2. There are 16 residues in the CDR3. V lost 4 bases to trimming and J lost 1 base; unmatched junction nucleotides: 7. Looked up from germline, CDR1 is SNHLY and CDR2 is FYNNEI. The CDR3 region has the DNA TGTGCCAGCAGTGGTAGCGGGAGCCCTTCCCAAGAGACCCAGTACTTC. It codes for CASSGSGSPSQETQYF.

The genes are TRBV30 and TRBJ1-2; D is undetermined. The germline V gene has CDR1 GTSNPN and CDR2 SVGIG (reference sequence). V was trimmed by 0 bases and J by 6 bases, leaving 8 bases between them. The CDR3 spans 12 residues. The CDR3 loop is CAWSVWRDGYTF. The CDR3, as DNA: TGTGCCTGGAGTGTTTGGAGAGATGGCTACACCTTC.

The V call is TRBV6-6, the J call TRBJ1-2, with D possibly TRBD1 on 6 matching bases. The V gene lost 0 bases and the J gene lost 5 bases, with 13 bases spanning the gap. This CDR3 comprises 15 residues. Germline V CDR1 and CDR2: MNHNY, SVGAGI (reference sequence). The CDR3 nucleotides are TGTGCCAGCAGTTACTCGGCCGCCAGGGGTTATGGCTACACCTTC. This gives the protein CASSYSAARGYGYTF.

In this sample, this clone turned up a few times. The chain links TRBV29-1 to TRBJ2-5; D might be TRBD2 (5 bases). Germline CDR1 and CDR2: SQVTM and ANQGSEA. CDR3 size: 11 residues. Trimming left V 8 bases short and J 9 bases short, with 16 bases between. CDR3 coding DNA: TGCAGCACCCCCCATCTCGGGGCCCAGTACTTC. This codes for CSTPHLGAQYF.

The chain links TRBV10-2 to TRBJ2-7; D is uncertain. This CDR3 comprises 13 residues. Trimming removed 7 bases at V and 2 bases at J, with 12 bases between. The germline CDR1 and CDR2 sequences are WSHSY and SAAADI. In nucleotides, the CDR3 is TGCGCCAGCACCAAAAGGCTTGCCTACGAGCAGTACTTC. This sequence encodes CASTKRLAYEQYF.

This clone was seen repeatedly, ten times or more. The CDR3 loop is CASTLSGLPTDTQYF. In nucleotides, the CDR3 is TGTGCCAGCACCCTCTCGGGACTACCCACAGATACGCAGTATTTT. V gene TRBV11-2 combines with J gene TRBJ2-3; 7 bases fit TRBD2. The CDR3 runs 15 residues. In germline, CDR1 is SGHAT, CDR2 FQNNGV. V lost 7 bases and J lost 2; bases outside the gene matches: 9.

The chain joins TRBV5-1 to TRBJ2-7, with 8 bases identical to TRBD1. Trimming took 5 bases from V and 1 from J; bases not matched to a gene: 5. Germline V gives CDR1 SGHRS, CDR2 YFSETQ. This CDR3 spans 14 amino acids. CDR3 nucleotides: TGCGCCAGCAGATGGACAGGGACATCCTACGAGCAGTACTTC. Residues: CASRWTGTSYEQYF.

The V and J genes are TRBV29-1 and TRBJ1-2, with 10 bases fitting TRBD1. The V and J ends lost 7 bases and 7 bases, in that order; junction bases with no gene match: 12. In germline, CDR1 is SQVTM, CDR2 ANQGSEA. This CDR3 is 14 amino acids long. CDR3 nucleotides: TGCAGCGCTGATCCGACAGGGGGCTTTTCTGGCTACACCTTC. Its translation: CSADPTGGFSGYTF.

The chain joins TRBV7-8 to TRBJ1-1; 7 bases line up with TRBD1. Trimming removed 5 bases from V and 7 bases from J; junction bases left unmatched: 7. Germline-derived CDR1 and CDR2 are SGHVS and FQNEAQ. This CDR3 region has 13 residues. The DNA for the CDR3 is TGTGCCAGCAGCACTCCGACAGGGTATGAAGCTTTCTTT. This codes for CASSTPTGYEAFF.

Many counts were recorded for this clone. This chain uses TRBV5-1 with TRBJ2-2; 9 nucleotides match TRBD2. The CDR3 length is 16 residues. The trim removed 8 bases at V and 4 bases at J, leaving 12 bases unmatched. Germline assignment: CDR1 SGHRS and CDR2 YFSETQ. CDR3 bases: TGCGCCAGTTCCCAGGGACTAGCAACTCTCACCGGGGAGCTGTTTTTT. This sequence encodes CASSQGLATLTGELFF.

The chain employs TRBV6-6 and TRBJ2-3; 7 bases fit TRBD1. The CDR3 covers 13 residues. CDR1 MNHNY and CDR2 SVGAGI come from the germline V gene (reference sequence). Trimming removed 5 bases from V and 5 bases from J; junction bases left unmatched: 4. The CDR3 DNA sequence: TGTGCCAGCAGTGCAGGGACAGTAGATACGCAGTATTTT. Encoded protein: CASSAGTVDTQYF.